These 2 T cell receptor beta chains originate from one sample sequenced in a study of cytotoxic CD8 clonotypes in ibrutinib-treated CLL (dated by TCRdb to the early 2020s). The library relied on the immunoSEQ multiplex PCR assay. TCRdb retrieved this table from immuneACCESS and kept in-frame rearrangements only. Not all clones are present; in checked studies, unresolved V genes account for under half, and no reason is known for the remainder. This sample gives about 310,000 clones in total; around four fifths of them show up just once. The biggest ten clones account for 5.5% to 8% of the sample. Source: PBMCs, taken before ibrutinib treatment. The receptors were gathered from a human donor with chronic lymphocytic leukemia.

This chain joins TRBV15 and TRBJ2-3; 10 bases agree with TRBD1. The J segment lost 4 bases and the V segment lost 7 bases, leaving 8 bases of the junction unmatched. The CDR3 contains 15 residues. From germline, CDR1 is LNHNV and CDR2 YYDKDF (reference sequence). CDR3 coding DNA: TGTGCCACCAAAAGTGGACAGGGGGTCGCAGATACGCAGTATTTT. Translation: CATKSGQGVADTQYF. Complete variable domain (other parts from reference TRBV15 and TRBJ2-3): DAMVIQNPRYQVTQFGKPVTLSCSQTLNHNVMYWYQQKSSQAPKLLFHYYDKDFNNEADTPDNFQSRRPNTSFCFLDIRSPGLGDTAMYLCATKSGQGVADTQYFGPGTRLTVL.

This sequence joins TRBV6-1 and TRBJ1-5; maybe TRBD1 (5 bases). V was cut by 1 base and J by 0 bases, with 19 bases left in between. Germline CDR1 MNHNS, CDR2 SASEGT. CDR3 length equals 19 residues. CDR3 in DNA: TGTGCCAGCAGTGAAGGCCGGGTAGGACAACAACATAGCAATCAGCCCCAGCATTTT. This translates into CASSEGRVGQQHSNQPQHF.